Detailed here is one TCR beta chain. Germline values: CDR1 SGHVS, CDR2 FQNEAQ. CDR3 length: 20 amino acids. The V and J ends lost 0 bases and 0 bases, in that order; junction bases with no gene match: 11. The data are from a study of T cell changes during pregnancy in multiple sclerosis. Repertoires were generated with immunoSEQ multiplex PCR, while TCRdb's copy carries only in-frame clones and drops some. The sample records about 44,000 clones, around 90% being singletons. This clonotype was sampled from a female donor with multiple sclerosis, enrolled in a pregnancy study. Sequencing was performed on CD4+ T cells from peripheral blood mononuclear cells, taken in the first trimester of pregnancy. The rearrangement joins TRBV7-8 to TRBJ2-1, with 10 bases matching TRBD2. CDR3 loop: CASSLARGSGGQGSYNEQFF. In DNA form, the CDR3 reads TGTGCCAGCAGCTTAGCGAGAGGTAGCGGGGGGCAGGGCTCCTACAATGAGCAGTTCTTC.